This T cell receptor (beta chain) derives from a study of a mutant IDH1 vaccine in newly diagnosed glioma. Across the whole study: Commencement of vaccination occurred 4-6 weeks following radiotherapy alone, or concurrently with temozolomide cycles. Patients had received radiotherapy, temozolomide, or both previously, most receiving both.

Sequenced by immunoSEQ multiplex PCR; TCRdb stores in-frame clones only, minus some. The sample carries 110,000 or so clones, 85% to 90% recorded once. Time point described: week 11, during vaccination. A single vaccine dose contained 300 ug of mutant IDH1 20-mer peptide, and topical imiquimod was used with it. The donors had new WHO grade 3 or 4 astrocytomas; these were IDH1-mutant and ATRX-lost. Note on this clone: The antigen is undetermined.

Germline V CDR1 and CDR2: SGHDT, YYEEEE. V lost 6 bases to trimming and J lost 1 base, with 11 bases between them. The CDR3 loop spans 13 amino acids. The specimen was PBMCs, collected from a glioma patient whose treatment included an IDH1 peptide vaccine. V is TRBV5-6 and J is TRBJ2-7; D might be TRBD1 (5 bases). The source of this sequence is a woman aged 50 to 65 with glioma. Here the CDR3 DNA reads TGTGCCAGCATAAGGGGCGGATCCTACGAGCAGTACTTC. Translation: CASIRGGSYEQYF.